Listed here are 24 T cell receptor beta chains from one sample, sequenced in a study of T cells in Graves' hyperthyroidism and ophthalmopathy. Amplification of TCR beta CDR3 regions was performed using RNA transcripts as template. Initially, a first-round RT-PCR of the TCR CDR3 employed the HTBI primer set. TCRdb analysed the multiplex PCR reads with MiXCR anew, one entry per CDR3 protein. This table holds roughly 580,000 distinct CDR3 sequences, roughly 14% found once. What was sequenced was blood. All receptors derive from a woman aged 30 to 39 with Graves' hyperthyroidism that later progressed to Graves' ophthalmopathy.

The chain has TRBV5-6 and TRBJ1-2; D unclear. CDR1 is SGHDT and CDR2 is YYEEEE in the germline V gene. CDR3 length: 14 amino acids. V lost 4 bases and J lost 4, with 14 bases in between. The CDR3 region is CASSSEQTGYGYTF. CDR3 nucleotides: TGTGCCAGCAGCAGCGAACAGACGGGCTATGGCTACACCTTC. Full variable domain (rest looked up from reference TRBV5-6 and TRBJ1-2): DAGVTQSPTHLIKTRGQQVTLRCSPKSGHDTVSWYQQALGQGPQFIFQYYEEEERQRGNFPDRFSGHQFPNYSSELNVNALLLGDSALYLCASSSEQTGYGYTFGSGTRLTVV.

The chain carries TRBV19 and TRBJ2-7, with 8 bases that match TRBD1. Looked up from germline, CDR1 is LNHDA and CDR2 is SQIVND (reference sequence). V shed 10 bases, J shed 7 bases, and the junction held 6 bases outside the gene matches. The CDR3 consists of 11 residues. The DNA for the CDR3 is TGTGCCACCAGACAGGGGCGGGAGCAGTACTTC. This sequence encodes CATRQGREQYF.

This clonotype turned up a few times. The chain recombines TRBV19 with TRBJ2-5, with TRBD1 matching 8 bases. The CDR3 contains 13 residues. Germline V lookup: CDR1 LNHDA, CDR2 SQIVND (reference sequence). The V segment lost 8 bases and the J segment 3 bases; nucleotides outside the gene matches: 5. In DNA form, the CDR3 reads TGTGCCAGTTCGGGACAGGCAGAAGAGACCCAGTACTTC. This gives the protein CASSGQAEETQYF.

CDR3 in DNA: TGTGCCAGCAGTTTATCGCCAGGGTACACTGAAGCTTTCTTT. Translation gives CASSLSPGYTEAFF. This rearrangement joins TRBV28 to TRBJ1-1, with TRBD1 as a possible D gene (5 bases). Germline assignment: CDR1 MDHEN and CDR2 SYDVKM. Trimming took 1 base from V and 3 from J, leaving 9 bases between them. The CDR3 length is 14 residues. Full variable domain (missing parts from reference TRBV28 and TRBJ1-1): DVKVTQSSRYLVKRTGEKVFLECVQDMDHENMFWYRQDPGLGLRLIYFSYDVKMKEKGDIPEGYSVSREKKERFSLILESASTNQTSMYLCASSLSPGYTEAFFGQGTRLTVV.

Notes on this clonotype: A much larger clonotype is one base distant, so this may be a read error. The chain recombines TRBV3-1 with TRBJ2-1; D is uncertain. V lost 0 bases and J lost 6, with 6 bases in between. The germline CDR1 and CDR2 sequences are LGHDT and YNNKEL (reference sequence). CDR3 length: 13 amino acids. CDR3 sequence: CASSQDLGNEQFF. The CDR3 DNA follows: TGTGCCAGCAGCCAAGATTTGGGCAATGAGCAGTTCTTC.

This clonotype was observed a few times. This chain connects TRBV14 to TRBJ2-5; TRBD2 might be the D (6 bases). V dropped 7 bases and J dropped 5 bases, with 11 bases sitting between them. The V gene's germline CDR1 is SGHDN and CDR2 FVKESK. The CDR3 runs to 12 residues. DNA of the CDR3: TGTGCCAGCAACCCAGGAGGGGAGACCCAGTACTTC. As protein: CASNPGGETQYF.

This clonotype has at least ten counts. V is TRBV27 and J is TRBJ1-2, with D perhaps matching TRBD1 (5 bases). Germline CDR1 MNHEY, CDR2 SMNVEV (reference sequence). With 4 bases removed from V and 5 bases from J, the gap between germline ends came to 11 bases. The CDR3 is 13 residues long. CDR3 DNA sequence: TGTGCCAGCAGTTCGACAGCTCGGTATGGCTACACCTTC. Encoded protein: CASSSTARYGYTF.

This clonotype occurred once. This chain uses TRBV12-3 or TRBV12-4 with TRBJ2-2, with a weak D call TRBD2 (6 bases). V was trimmed by 5 bases and J by 1 base, leaving 11 bases between them. CDR3 length: 15 residues. The CDR3: CASSHMGGNTGELFF. CDR3 bases: TGTGCCAGCAGTCATATGGGGGGGAACACCGGGGAGCTGTTTTTT.

This clonotype has just a few counts. The chain carries TRBV9 and TRBJ2-2; 16 bases align to TRBD2. The CDR3 extends over 16 amino acids. The V segment lost 5 bases and the J segment 6 bases; nucleotides outside the gene matches: 4. The germline CDR1 and CDR2 sequences are SGDLS and YYNGEE. CDR3 protein: CASRTGLAGGPGELFF. DNA of the CDR3: TGTGCCAGCAGGACGGGACTAGCGGGAGGGCCCGGGGAGCTGTTTTTT.

There are many counts of this clonotype. The gene calls are TRBV30 and TRBJ1-2; no clear D. This CDR3 contains 12 residues. Germline-derived CDR1 and CDR2 are GTSNPN and SVGIG (reference sequence). Deletions cut 2 bases from V and 4 bases from J, with 8 bases between. The CDR3 loop reads CAWSPDGYGYTF. The DNA of the CDR3 is TGTGCCTGGAGTCCGGACGGCTATGGCTACACCTTC.

The chain combines TRBV9 with TRBJ2-5; D tentatively reads TRBD1 or TRBD2 (6 bases each). The CDR3 runs to 15 residues. V lost 3 bases and J 2 bases, leaving 14 bases between the germline ends. Germline loops: CDR1 SGDLS, CDR2 YYNGEE. The CDR3 spells CASSDRGGGQETQYF. For the CDR3, the DNA is TGTGCCAGCAGCGACCGAGGGGGAGGTCAAGAGACCCAGTACTTC. Supplemented by reference TRBV9 and TRBJ2-5, the full variable domain reads DSGVTQTPKHLITATGQRVTLRCSPRSGDLSVYWYQQSLDQGLQFLIQYYNGEERAKGNILERFSAQQFPDLHSELNLSSLELGDSALYFCASSDRGGGQETQYFGPGTRLLVL.

This clonotype has ten or more counts. This sequence joins TRBV27 and TRBJ2-2; unclear D gene. Germline CDR1 reads MNHEY; CDR2 reads SMNVEV (reference sequence). This CDR3 spans 13 amino acids. V lost 5 bases, J lost 3 bases, and 7 bases lay in between. This CDR3 reads CASSPFDTGELFF. CDR3 DNA sequence: TGTGCCAGCAGTCCCTTTGACACCGGGGAGCTGTTTTTT.

The V gene is TRBV20-1, the J gene TRBJ2-7; D unclear. Germline-derived CDR1 and CDR2 are DFQATT and SNEGSKA (reference sequence). CDR3 length: 12 amino acids. The ends were cut back, 0 bases at V and 4 bases at J, with 7 bases in the middle. In DNA, the CDR3 is TGCAGTGCTAGAGATAGGGTTTACGAGCAGTACTTC. This gives the protein CSARDRVYEQYF.

This clonotype was observed many times. The chain links TRBV29-1 to TRBJ1-2; D unresolved. Trimming removed 1 base from V and 9 bases from J, with 15 bases in between. The germline gives CDR1 SQVTM, CDR2 ANQGSEA. The CDR3 is 13 amino acids. CDR3 nucleotide sequence: TGCAGCGTTGAAGGTCTCCACAGTCTAAGCTACACCTTC. Translating gives CSVEGLHSLSYTF.

This clonotype was recorded once. This may arise from a read error, as a much more abundant clone is one base away. The chain carries TRBV11-3 and TRBJ2-1, with 7 bases that match TRBD2. CDR3 length: 14 residues. V lost 1 base and J lost 12; bases outside the gene matches: 9. Germline CDR1 SGHNT, CDR2 YENEEA. CDR3 sequence reads: CASSLVKASGGQFF. The DNA of the CDR3 is TGTGCCAGCAGCTTAGTAAAGGCTAGCGGTGGGCAGTTCTTC.

Turning to this clonotype: A much larger clone differs from this one at a single base, so this may be a read error. V usage is TRBV28 and J usage is TRBJ2-2, with a tentative D call TRBD1 (6 bases). V was trimmed by 9 bases and J by 3 bases, leaving 14 bases between them. Germline loops: CDR1 MDHEN, CDR2 SYDVKM. CDR3 size: 14 residues. The DNA for the CDR3 is TGTGCCAGTAGGGGGACCGTCGACACCGGGGAGCTGTTTTTT. As protein: CASRGTVDTGELFF.

The chain couples TRBV20-1 to TRBJ2-1; no definite D call. CDR1 is DFQATT and CDR2 is SNEGSKA in the germline V gene (reference sequence). There are 10 residues in the CDR3. The V end was cut by 5 bases, the J end by 11 bases, with 10 bases between. The CDR3 DNA follows: TGCAGTGCTCTTATGTATAAGCAGTTCTTC. Residues: CSALMYKQFF.

At least ten counts were recorded for this clonotype. This chain joins TRBV7-3 and TRBJ2-7; D gene unclear. The CDR3 loop spans 12 amino acids. Trimming stripped 4 bases from V and 9 bases from J, with 13 bases between. The V gene's germline CDR1 is SGHTA and CDR2 FQGTGA. The DNA of the CDR3 is TGTGCCAGCAGCTCACCGGGCGGACCGCAGTACTTC. Its protein product is CASSSPGGPQYF.

This clonotype was seen ten or more times. The chain joins TRBV18 to TRBJ2-7; 13 nucleotides line up with TRBD2. V dropped 1 base and J dropped 5; count of bases not matched to a gene: 8. The CDR3 extends over 17 amino acids. The germline V gene has CDR1 KGHSH and CDR2 LQKENI. Written as DNA, the CDR3 is TGTGCCAGCTCACCACGAGAGGGACTAGCGGGATGGCACGAGCAGTACTTC. Amino acids: CASSPREGLAGWHEQYF.

The genes are TRBV10-3 and TRBJ2-2; 8 positions match TRBD2. Germline loops: CDR1 ENHRY, CDR2 SYGVKD. The CDR3 is 16 amino acids. V was clipped by 6 bases and J by 6 bases; unmatched bases: 12. For the CDR3, the DNA is TGTGCCATCAGGAATATAGCGGGAAGCGGTCCCGGGGAGCTGTTTTTT. It specifies CAIRNIAGSGPGELFF.

This clonotype was found a few times. The rearrangement joins TRBV7-6 to TRBJ1-2, with 9 positions matching TRBD1. The CDR3 sequence is 14 residues long. The V gene end was trimmed by 4 bases and the J gene end by 3 bases; junction bases not matched to a gene: 3. CDR1 SGHVS and CDR2 FNYEAQ come from the germline V gene. CDR3 protein: CASSSGQGHYGYTF. CDR3 in DNA: TGTGCCAGCAGCTCGGGACAGGGCCACTATGGCTACACCTTC.

This clonotype was picked up many times. The gene calls are TRBV2 and TRBJ2-5; D remains ambiguous. Germline CDR1 SNHLY, CDR2 FYNNEI. Trimming pared 8 bases from V and 2 bases from J, leaving 15 bases between. The CDR3 spans 14 residues. This chain's CDR3 is CASGPQILQETQYF. CDR3 nucleotide sequence: TGTGCCAGCGGCCCCCAGATTTTACAAGAGACCCAGTACTTC.

In this sample, this clonotype turned up many times. The V gene is TRBV7-2, the J gene TRBJ2-3, with 9 bases aligning to TRBD2. CDR3 length equals 19 residues. Germline lookup yields CDR1 SGHTA and CDR2 FQGNSA. The ends lost 3 bases at V and 1 base at J; junction bases unmatched: 14. CDR3 amino acids: CASSFETLIAGVGTDTQYF. The CDR3 nucleotides are TGTGCCAGCAGCTTTGAGACCCTTATAGCGGGAGTAGGCACAGATACGCAGTATTTT.

There are many counts of this clonotype. The V call is TRBV30, the J call TRBJ1-5; the D is unclear. CDR1 and CDR2 from the germline V gene are GTSNPN and SVGIG (reference sequence). CDR3 size: 14 residues. With 4 bases removed from V and 0 bases from J, the gap between germline ends came to 10 bases. CDR3 nucleotides: TGTGCCTGGATGAGTGGAGATAGCAATCAGCCCCAGCATTTT. Encoded protein: CAWMSGDSNQPQHF.